This TCR beta chain derives from a study of shared clonotypes between healthy human individuals. Findings of the study overall: Few donors restricted represented genetic and exposure-history diversity.

There are 16 residues in the CDR3. Germline V lookup: CDR1 MDHEN, CDR2 SYDVKM. Trimming took 11 bases from V and 0 from J; bases not matched to a gene: 14. Method: immunoSEQ multiplex PCR; TCRdb's copy keeps in-frame clones and lacks some. The sample has roughly 770,000 clones, about 96% seen once. As to this clone: Its antigen is still unknown.

CD45RO negativity and positive selection for CCR7 defined naive CD8 cells, a population that excluded terminally differentiated effector memory CD45RA+ cells. This chain connects TRBV28 to TRBJ2-3; 7 bases match TRBD2. The clonotype comes from a man aged 25-45 years in good health. The specimen was naive CD8+ T cells sorted from blood. The CDR3 nucleotides are TGTGCCGCCTCTCCAACGGGGGGTCTAAGCACAGATACGCAGTATTTT. Protein: CAASPTGGLSTDTQYF.